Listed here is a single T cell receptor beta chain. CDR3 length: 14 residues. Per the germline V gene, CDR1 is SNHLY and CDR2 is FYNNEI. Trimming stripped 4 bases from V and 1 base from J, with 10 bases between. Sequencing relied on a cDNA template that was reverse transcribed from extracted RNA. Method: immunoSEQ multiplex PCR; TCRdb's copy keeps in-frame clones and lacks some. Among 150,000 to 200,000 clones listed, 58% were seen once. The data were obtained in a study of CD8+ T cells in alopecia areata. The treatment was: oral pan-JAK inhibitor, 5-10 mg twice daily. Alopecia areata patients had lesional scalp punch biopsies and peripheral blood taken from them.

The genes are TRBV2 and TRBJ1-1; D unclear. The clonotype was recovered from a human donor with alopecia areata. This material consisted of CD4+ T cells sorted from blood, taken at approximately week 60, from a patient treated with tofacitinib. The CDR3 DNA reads TGTGCCAGCAGTGGGGTCTGGGCGAACACTGAAGCTTTCTTT. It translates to CASSGVWANTEAFF.